The source of this T cell receptor beta chain is a study of technical replicates of blood from several donors. TCRdb's copy holds only in-frame clones and misses some; the assay was immunoSEQ multiplex PCR. The data show approximately 97,000 clones, 85% to 95% seen once. Trimming took 3 bases from V and 6 from J; bases not matched to a gene: 3. The CDR3 loop spans 16 amino acids. The germline V gene has CDR1 SGHTA and CDR2 FQGTGA. The chain employs TRBV7-3 and TRBJ2-2; TRBD2 matches at 14 bases. The receptor's source is a human donor in good health. Sequenced material: T cells isolated from PBMCs. CDR3 coding DNA: TGTGCCAGCAGCTTGGGACTAGCGGGAGTCGCCGGGGAGCTGTTTTTT. This translates into CASSLGLAGVAGELFF.